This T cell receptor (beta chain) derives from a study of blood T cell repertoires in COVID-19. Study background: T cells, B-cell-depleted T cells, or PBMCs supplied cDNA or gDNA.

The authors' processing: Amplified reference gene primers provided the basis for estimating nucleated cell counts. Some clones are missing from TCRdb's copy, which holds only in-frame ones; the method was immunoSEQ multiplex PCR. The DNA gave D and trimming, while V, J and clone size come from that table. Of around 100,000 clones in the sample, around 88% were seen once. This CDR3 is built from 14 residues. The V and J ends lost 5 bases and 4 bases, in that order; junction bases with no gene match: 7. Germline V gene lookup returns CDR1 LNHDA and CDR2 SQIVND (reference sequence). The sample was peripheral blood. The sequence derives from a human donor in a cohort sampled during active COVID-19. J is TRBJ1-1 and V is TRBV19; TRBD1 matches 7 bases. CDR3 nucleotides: TGTGCCAGTAGTGGCGGTCGACAGGGCACTGAAGCTTTCTTT. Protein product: CASSGGRQGTEAFF. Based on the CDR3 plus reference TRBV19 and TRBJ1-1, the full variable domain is DGGITQSPKYLFRKEGQNVTLSCEQNLNHDAMYWYRQDPGQGLRLIYYSQIVNDFQKGDIAEGYSVSREKKESFPLTVTSAQKNPTAFYLCASSGGRQGTEAFFGQGTRLTVV.